The T cell receptor (beta chain) described here comes from a study of blood T cells in healthy people across ages. Next came a second PCR, run for roughly 7 to 12 cycles, which used a sample-barcoded 5' primer along with a J-beta primer mix. TCRdb re-called the 5' RACE reads through MiXCR, storing one row per CDR3 protein. The table lists around 1.5 million distinct CDR3 sequences, 40% to 50% of them singletons, with approximately 7.9% in the top ten. The germline CDR1 and CDR2 sequences are MDHEN and SYDVKM. The V gene lost 7 bases and the J gene lost 11 bases, with 24 bases spanning the gap. The length of the CDR3 is 15 residues.

This TCR derives from a woman younger than 30 in good health. Material: blood. The chain joins TRBV28 to TRBJ1-5; weak D call: TRBD1 (6 bases). The CDR3 DNA reads as TGTGCCAGCAATCAAGGGGGGCAGGTGGGGGGAGCCCAGCATTTT. Its translation: CASNQGGQVGGAQHF. The complete variable domain, with remaining parts taken from reference TRBV28 and TRBJ1-5, reads DVKVTQSSRYLVKRTGEKVFLECVQDMDHENMFWYRQDPGLGLRLIYFSYDVKMKEKGDIPEGYSVSREKKERFSLILESASTNQTSMYLCASNQGGQVGGAQHFGDGTRLSIL.